Listed here are 19 T cell receptor beta chains from one sample, sequenced in a study of blood T cell repertoires in COVID-19. Sequencing used immunoSEQ multiplex PCR; TCRdb keeps in-frame clones, though not all of them. The sample carries fewer than 200,000 clones, approximately 90% recorded once. The sequenced sample was peripheral blood. These receptors came from a middle-aged man with active or convalescent COVID-19.

The table lists this clone with a count of one. This chain joins TRBV24-1 and TRBJ2-1; TRBD1 matches 8 bases. The CDR3 contains 15 residues. The germline gives CDR1 KGHDR, CDR2 SFDVKD. The trim removed 4 bases at V and 9 bases at J, leaving 10 bases unmatched. The CDR3 here is CATSDPQGARGEQFF. CDR3 nucleotides: TGTGCCACCAGTGACCCCCAGGGGGCGCGAGGTGAGCAGTTCTTC.

The V gene is TRBV30, the J gene TRBJ1-1; D is possibly TRBD1 (5 bases). From germline, CDR1 is GTSNPN and CDR2 SVGIG (reference sequence). The CDR3 totals 15 residues. V dropped 2 bases and J dropped 5 bases, with 18 bases sitting between them. DNA for the CDR3: TGTGCCTGGAGTAATTTGGGGGGTGGGAAGACTGAAGCTTTCTTT. Translating it yields CAWSNLGGGKTEAFF. The complete variable domain, with remaining parts taken from reference TRBV30 and TRBJ1-1, reads SQTIHQWPATLVQPVGSPLSLECTVEGTSNPNLYWYRQAAGRGLQLLFYSVGIGQISSEVPQNLSASRPQDRQFILSSKKLLLSDSGFYLCAWSNLGGGKTEAFFGQGTRLTVV.

The chain carries TRBV4-3 and TRBJ2-7, with D maybe TRBD1 (6 bases). Germline V gene data show CDR1 as LGHNA and CDR2 as YSLEER. With 3 bases removed from V and 3 bases from J, the gap between germline ends came to 18 bases. The CDR3 sequence is 16 residues long. Here the CDR3 DNA reads TGCGCCAGCAGCCATAAAAGCCGGGACAACTTCTACGAGCAGTACTTC. It encodes CASSHKSRDNFYEQYF.

CDR3 DNA sequence: TGTGCCATCAGTGAGTCGGACAGGGACGCGCGGCCCCAGCATTTT. It is translated as CAISESDRDARPQHF. V gene TRBV10-3 combines with J gene TRBJ1-5, with 8 bases lining up with TRBD1. The CDR3 sequence is 15 residues long. Trimming at V came to 0 bases and at J to 9 bases, leaving 7 bases not matched to a gene. CDR1 is ENHRY, CDR2 SYGVKD, per germline.

Regarding this clone: This sample includes further DNA sequences coding for the same CDR3. The V and J genes are TRBV5-5 and TRBJ1-1; D is unresolved. This CDR3 contains 14 residues. Trimming left V 1 base short and J 0 bases short, with 7 bases between. Germline assignment: CDR1 SGHKS and CDR2 YYEKEE (reference sequence). The CDR3 region is CASSLQAMNTEAFF. The CDR3 DNA reads TGTGCCAGCAGCTTGCAAGCGATGAACACTGAAGCTTTCTTT. The full variable domain, its missing parts supplied by reference TRBV5-5 and TRBJ1-1, is DAGVTQSPTHLIKTRGQQVTLRCSPISGHKSVSWYQQVLGQGPQFIFQYYEKEERGRGNFPDRFSARQFPNYSSELNVNALLLGDSALYLCASSLQAMNTEAFFGQGTRLTVV.

The genes are TRBV27 and TRBJ2-7, with TRBD2 matching 7 bases. With V trimmed by 0 bases and J by 3 bases, 14 bases remained unmatched. This CDR3 spans 18 amino acids. CDR1 is MNHEY, CDR2 SMNVEV, per germline (reference sequence). CDR3 sequence reads: CASSLSSSGSGTFYEQYF. CDR3 bases: TGTGCCAGCAGTTTATCTTCTAGCGGCAGCGGGACTTTCTACGAGCAGTACTTC.

The rearrangement joins TRBV28 to TRBJ1-1; D possibly corresponds to TRBD1 (5 bases). Trimming removed 6 bases from V and 7 bases from J, with 18 bases in between. Germline V gene sequence: CDR1 MDHEN, CDR2 SYDVKM. The CDR3 runs to 14 residues. The CDR3 DNA sequence: TGTGCCAGCAGCCCCCCACAGGTAATAAGTGAAGCTTTCTTT. Protein product: CASSPPQVISEAFF.

CDR3 coding DNA: TGCAGCGTGGCGGAGGGCCTGACAAATCAGCCCCAGCATTTT. This translates into CSVAEGLTNQPQHF. This chain connects TRBV29-1 to TRBJ1-5, with unresolved D. The CDR3 runs to 14 residues. CDR1 and CDR2 from the germline V gene are SQVTM and ANQGSEA. The V end was cut by 6 bases, the J end by 4 bases, with 16 bases between.

V and J are TRBV6-4 and TRBJ2-4; 12 bases agree with TRBD2. The CDR3 length is 15 residues. The germline V gene encodes CDR1 MRHNA and CDR2 SNTAGT. V lost 4 bases, J lost 6 bases, and 4 bases stayed unmatched. The CDR3: CASSATSGGLNIQYF. DNA of the CDR3: TGTGCCAGCAGTGCTACTAGCGGGGGGCTAAACATTCAGTACTTC.

The chain recombines TRBV19 with TRBJ1-5, with D hard to call. Trimming cost V 6 bases and J 3 bases, with 9 bases left between them. The germline gives CDR1 LNHDA, CDR2 SQIVND (reference sequence). The CDR3 is 13 residues long. CDR3 nucleotides: TGTGCCAGTAGCGGGAAGATCAATCAGCCCCAGCATTTT. It encodes CASSGKINQPQHF.

The chain joins TRBV4-1 to TRBJ2-1; maybe TRBD2 (5 bases). The germline V gene encodes CDR1 MGHRA and CDR2 YSYEKL. The CDR3 sequence is 14 residues long. Deletions cut 0 bases from V and 9 bases from J, with 12 bases between. This CDR3 is CASSQDRTRSEQFF. CDR3 in DNA: TGCGCCAGCAGCCAAGATCGAACTAGATCTGAGCAGTTCTTC.

V is TRBV27 and J is TRBJ1-1, with D possibly matching TRBD1 (5 bases). This CDR3 has 13 residues. V gave up 5 bases and J gave up 8 bases, with 15 bases separating them. Germline CDR1 is MNHEY and CDR2 is SMNVEV (reference sequence). CDR3 region: CASSAPGDGEAFF. CDR3 coding DNA: TGTGCCAGCAGTGCTCCGGGGGACGGCGAAGCTTTCTTT.

Of note for this clone: One end of the junction does not line up with germline, which may come from a read error. V and J are TRBV4-1 and TRBJ2-3; TRBD2 aligns across 11 bases. Germline assignment: CDR1 MGHRA and CDR2 YSYEKL. This CDR3 contains 16 residues. The DNA of the CDR3 is TGCGCCAGCAGCCAAGCCGGGACTAGCGGCACATATACGCAGTATTTT. Encoded protein: CASSQAGTSGTYTQYF.

The chain employs TRBV3-1 (or the pseudogene TRBV3-2) and TRBJ1-1; D is undetermined. CDR1 is LGHDT, CDR2 YNNKEL, per germline (reference sequence). CDR3 size: 14 residues. The ends were cut back, 3 bases at V and 3 bases at J, with 11 bases in the middle. As DNA, the CDR3 is TGTGCCAGCAGCCAGGAGCCAGTGGACACTGAAGCTTTCTTT. It is translated as CASSQEPVDTEAFF.

The rearrangement uses TRBV6-6 and TRBJ1-1; D possibly corresponds to TRBD1 (5 bases). Germline assignment: CDR1 MNHNY and CDR2 SVGAGI (reference sequence). Trimming left V 6 bases short and J 3 bases short, with 11 bases between. This CDR3 contains 13 residues. The CDR3 sequence: CASRLGTYTEAFF. CDR3 in DNA: TGTGCCAGCAGGTTAGGGACTTACACTGAAGCTTTCTTT.

J is TRBJ1-4 and V is TRBV2; D uncertain. Trimming shortened V by 2 bases and J by 7 bases, and 14 bases separated the two germline ends. The CDR3 has 15 residues. Germline values: CDR1 SNHLY, CDR2 FYNNEI. CDR3 in DNA: TGTGCCAGCAGTGAACAGGACTCGGAGAGTGAAAAACTGTTTTTT. Residues: CASSEQDSESEKLFF.

The CDR3 DNA reads TGTGCCATCAGTGAGGTGGGGGGGGGCACAGATACGCAGTATTTT. It translates to CAISEVGGGTDTQYF. The chain has TRBV10-3 and TRBJ2-3; 7 nucleotides line up with TRBD2. This CDR3 has 15 amino acids. The J segment lost 1 base and the V segment lost 2 bases, leaving 3 bases of the junction unmatched. The germline V gene has CDR1 ENHRY and CDR2 SYGVKD.

The J gene is TRBJ2-1, the V gene TRBV12-5; D is perhaps TRBD1 (6 bases). CDR3 length equals 16 residues. Germline CDR1 LGHNT, CDR2 FRNRAP. The V end lost 3 bases, the J end lost 0 bases, and 12 bases lay between the germline ends. CDR3 protein: CASGFGQPSSYNEQFF. The CDR3 DNA sequence: TGTGCTAGTGGTTTCGGACAGCCCAGCTCCTACAATGAGCAGTTCTTC.

The rearrangement uses TRBV18 and TRBJ1-4; D might be TRBD1 (6 bases). There are 16 residues in the CDR3. CDR1 and CDR2 (germline): KGHSH, LQKENI. With 6 bases removed from V and 8 bases from J, the gap between germline ends came to 22 bases. CDR3 DNA sequence: TGTGCCAGCTCTCAAGCTCTTGGGGCCCAGGGGGAAAAACTGTTTTTT. Translating it yields CASSQALGAQGEKLFF.